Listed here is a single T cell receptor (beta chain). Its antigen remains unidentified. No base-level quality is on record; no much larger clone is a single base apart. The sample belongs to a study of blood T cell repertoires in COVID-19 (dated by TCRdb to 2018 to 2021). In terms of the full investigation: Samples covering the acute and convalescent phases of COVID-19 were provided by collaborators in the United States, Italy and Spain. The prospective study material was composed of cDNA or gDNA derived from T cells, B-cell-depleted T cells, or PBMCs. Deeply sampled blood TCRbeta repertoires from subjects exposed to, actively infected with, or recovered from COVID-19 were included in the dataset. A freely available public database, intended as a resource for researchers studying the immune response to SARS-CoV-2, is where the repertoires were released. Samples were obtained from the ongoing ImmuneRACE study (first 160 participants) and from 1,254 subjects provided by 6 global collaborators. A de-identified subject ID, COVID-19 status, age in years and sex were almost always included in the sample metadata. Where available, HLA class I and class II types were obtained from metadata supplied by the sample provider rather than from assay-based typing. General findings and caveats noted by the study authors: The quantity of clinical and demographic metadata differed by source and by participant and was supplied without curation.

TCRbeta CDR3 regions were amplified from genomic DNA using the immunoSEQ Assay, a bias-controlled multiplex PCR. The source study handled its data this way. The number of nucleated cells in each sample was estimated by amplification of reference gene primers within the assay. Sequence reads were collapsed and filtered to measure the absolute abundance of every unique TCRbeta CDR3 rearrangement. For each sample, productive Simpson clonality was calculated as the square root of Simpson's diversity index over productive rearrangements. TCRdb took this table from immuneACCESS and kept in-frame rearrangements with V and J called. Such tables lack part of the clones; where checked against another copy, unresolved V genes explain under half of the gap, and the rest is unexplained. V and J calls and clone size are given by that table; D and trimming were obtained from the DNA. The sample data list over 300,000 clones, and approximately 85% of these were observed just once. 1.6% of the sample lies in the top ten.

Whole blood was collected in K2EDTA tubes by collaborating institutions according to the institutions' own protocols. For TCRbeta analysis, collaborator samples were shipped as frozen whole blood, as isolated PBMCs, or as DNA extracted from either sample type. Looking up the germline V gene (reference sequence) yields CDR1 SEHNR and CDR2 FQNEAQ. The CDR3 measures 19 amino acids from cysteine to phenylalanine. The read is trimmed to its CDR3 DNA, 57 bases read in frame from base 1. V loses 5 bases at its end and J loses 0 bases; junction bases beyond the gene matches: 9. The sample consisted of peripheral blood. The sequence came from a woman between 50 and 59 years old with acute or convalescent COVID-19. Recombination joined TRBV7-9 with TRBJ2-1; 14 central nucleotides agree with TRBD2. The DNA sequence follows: TGTGCCAGCAGCCCACGGACTAGCGGGAGGTCGAGCTCCTACAATGAGCAGTTCTTC. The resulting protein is CASSPRTSGRSSSYNEQFF. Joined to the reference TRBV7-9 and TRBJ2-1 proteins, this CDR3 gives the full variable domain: DTGVSQNPRHKITKRGQNVTFRCDPISEHNRLYWYRQTLGQGPEFLTYFQNEAQLEKSRLLSDRFSAERPKGSFSTLEIQRTEQGDSAMYLCASSPRTSGRSSSYNEQFFGPGTRLTVL.